The 31 T cell receptor beta chains below all came from one sample that was sequenced in a study of blood T cell repertoires in COVID-19 (dated by TCRdb to the early 2020s). Libraries were constructed by the immunoSEQ multiplex PCR assay. TCRdb limited this immuneACCESS table to in-frame rearrangements with V and J called. A share of clones is missing; checked studies link under half to unresolved V genes, and the rest is unexplained. The sample contains some 110,000 clones, approximately 85% of them found a single time. The ten largest account for roughly 7.9% of the sample. The sample consisted of peripheral blood. All receptors come from a man aged 70-80 years with acute or convalescent COVID-19.

The chain recombines TRBV28 with TRBJ1-2, with D maybe TRBD1 (6 bases). The CDR3 sequence is 12 residues long. In germline, CDR1 is MDHEN, CDR2 SYDVKM. Trimming stripped 6 bases from V and 5 bases from J, with 10 bases between. The CDR3 protein is CASRLQGYGYTF. CDR3 coding DNA: TGTGCCAGCAGATTACAGGGTTATGGCTACACCTTC.

J is TRBJ2-3 and V is TRBV28; 8 bases map to TRBD1. V shed 5 bases, J shed 2 bases, and the junction held 6 bases outside the gene matches. This CDR3 is 15 amino acids long. From germline, CDR1 is MDHEN and CDR2 SYDVKM. CDR3 protein: CASSPRTGLTDTQYF. CDR3 sequence (DNA): TGTGCCAGCAGTCCTCGGACAGGGCTCACAGATACGCAGTATTTT.

This clone was recorded only once. This chain joins TRBV6-1 and TRBJ2-1; weak D call: TRBD1 (6 bases). The CDR3 loop spans 13 amino acids. With 3 bases removed from V and 10 bases from J, the gap between germline ends came to 13 bases. Germline V gene sequence: CDR1 MNHNS, CDR2 SASEGT. The CDR3: CASSDKPDREQFF. The DNA for the CDR3 is TGTGCCAGCAGTGACAAACCCGACAGGGAGCAGTTCTTC.

This rearrangement joins TRBV27 to TRBJ1-2; D uncertain. Trimming cost V 3 bases and J 8 bases, with 19 bases left between them. CDR1 is MNHEY, CDR2 SMNVEV, per germline (reference sequence). The CDR3 spans 15 residues. The CDR3 loop reads CASSFGATTRAGYTF. CDR3 sequence (DNA): TGTGCCAGCAGTTTTGGAGCTACCACCCGAGCGGGCTACACCTTC.

V usage is TRBV28 and J usage is TRBJ2-3; tentatively, D is TRBD2 (7 bases). The germline gives CDR1 MDHEN, CDR2 SYDVKM. The CDR3 is 14 amino acids. V was clipped by 7 bases and J by 8 bases, with 19 bases between them. Written as DNA, the CDR3 is TGTGCCAGCAAAGGGGGAGGGCCTAGAAGTACGCAGTATTTT. This encodes CASKGGGPRSTQYF.

The J gene is TRBJ2-3, the V gene TRBV28; maybe TRBD2 (5 bases). CDR1 and CDR2 (germline): MDHEN, SYDVKM. Trimming removed 5 bases from V and 15 bases from J, with 21 bases in between. The CDR3 is made up of 13 amino acids. In nucleotides, the CDR3 is TGTGCCAGCAGTATCCCCGGGATAGCAAGGAGCTATTTT. This sequence encodes CASSIPGIARSYF.

The chain carries TRBV5-1 and TRBJ1-2; perhaps TRBD1 as D (6 bases). V was pared by 4 bases and J by 4 bases, with 14 bases between. The length of the CDR3 is 14 residues. Germline loops: CDR1 SGHRS, CDR2 YFSETQ. The CDR3 spells CASSVTGPVYGYTF. CDR3 coding DNA: TGCGCCAGCAGCGTAACAGGGCCCGTCTATGGCTACACCTTC.

The chain has TRBV9 and TRBJ1-2; TRBD1 matches at 8 bases. The V gene's germline CDR1 is SGDLS and CDR2 YYNGEE. CDR3 length: 16 residues. Trimming took 0 bases from V and 5 from J; bases not matched to a gene: 9. The CDR3 protein is CASSVGPGQENYGYTF. Written as DNA, the CDR3 is TGTGCCAGCAGCGTAGGCCCGGGACAGGAGAATTATGGCTACACCTTC.

This chain links TRBV28 with TRBJ1-6; TRBD1 matches at 10 bases. Germline V lookup: CDR1 MDHEN, CDR2 SYDVKM. This CDR3 region has 15 residues. V gave up 5 bases and J gave up 9 bases; unmatched junction bases: 7. The DNA for the CDR3 is TGTGCCAGCAGTCGCTTGGGACAGGGGACTTCACCCCTCCACTTT. Its protein is CASSRLGQGTSPLHF.

The chain recombines TRBV7-2 with TRBJ2-4; 14 bases are a match to TRBD2. This CDR3 contains 15 residues. The germline V gene encodes CDR1 SGHTA and CDR2 FQGNSA. V shed 5 bases, J shed 15 bases, and the junction held 12 bases outside the gene matches. This CDR3 reads CASSASGTSGRGRYF. DNA for the CDR3: TGTGCCAGCAGCGCCTCCGGGACTAGCGGGAGAGGGCGGTACTTC.

V usage is TRBV18 and J usage is TRBJ1-2; no reliable D call. Germline V CDR1 and CDR2: KGHSH, LQKENI. Between the trimmed V and J ends, which lost 3 bases and 0 bases, there was a span of 8 bases. The CDR3 runs 14 residues. The CDR3 DNA sequence: TGTGCCAGCTCACCGGGCACCACTAACTATGGCTACACCTTC. It codes for CASSPGTTNYGYTF. The variable domain in full, with the rest retrieved from reference TRBV18 and TRBJ1-2, is NAGVMQNPRHLVRRRGQEARLRCSPMKGHSHVYWYRQLPEEGLKFMVYLQKENIIDESGMPKERFSAEFPKEGPSILRIQQVVRGDSAAYFCASSPGTTNYGYTFGSGTRLTVV.

The chain uses TRBV24-1 and TRBJ1-4; 9 bases align to TRBD1. Germline V CDR1 and CDR2: KGHDR, SFDVKD. The length of the CDR3 is 17 residues. V lost 4 bases, J lost 3 bases, and 8 bases stayed unmatched. CDR3 nucleotide sequence: TGTGCCACCAGTGAAACAACAGGGGGCGAGGCTAATGAAAAACTGTTTTTT. Its protein product is CATSETTGGEANEKLFF.

This CDR3 reads CASSLAQGMGNQPQHF. The CDR3 bases are TGTGCCAGCAGCTTGGCTCAGGGGATGGGCAATCAGCCCCAGCATTTT. V and J are TRBV5-6 and TRBJ1-5; TRBD1 might be the D (6 bases). The V end lost 0 bases, the J end lost 2 bases, and 12 bases lay between the germline ends. Germline V CDR1 and CDR2: SGHDT, YYEEEE. This CDR3 has 16 residues.

The chain has TRBV3-1 (or the pseudogene TRBV3-2) and TRBJ2-5, with 9 bases that match TRBD1. Germline loops: CDR1 LGHDT, CDR2 YNNKEL (reference sequence). V lost 8 bases and J lost 0; bases outside the gene matches: 13. The CDR3 has 17 amino acids. CDR3 sequence reads: CASPKSGTGKYQETQYF. The DNA for the CDR3 is TGTGCCAGCCCGAAATCCGGGACAGGGAAATACCAAGAGACCCAGTACTTC.

The chain couples TRBV10-3 to TRBJ2-3; TRBD2 is a possible D gene (6 bases). Trimming removed 2 bases from V and 5 bases from J, with 17 bases in between. The CDR3 extends over 16 amino acids. Germline V gene data show CDR1 as ENHRY and CDR2 as SYGVKD. The CDR3 DNA reads TGTGCCATCAGTGAGGGCCTCGGGGGTGGCCAAGATACGCAGTATTTT. This encodes CAISEGLGGGQDTQYF.

This clone turned up a few times. This chain uses TRBV19 with TRBJ1-2, with a possible D match to TRBD1 (5 bases). V shed 5 bases and J shed 3 bases, with 10 bases lying between them. Germline lookup yields CDR1 LNHDA and CDR2 SQIVND (reference sequence). This CDR3 is built from 13 residues. CDR3 coding DNA: TGTGCCAGTAGTGTCTTGACAGACTATGGCTACACCTTC. The encoded protein is CASSVLTDYGYTF.

V gene TRBV12-3 or TRBV12-4 combines with J gene TRBJ2-1; D gene unclear. This CDR3 is built from 11 residues. V was pared by 6 bases and J by 5 bases, with 5 bases between. The CDR3 here is CASSQNNEQFF. CDR3 DNA sequence: TGTGCCAGCAGCCAAAACAATGAGCAGTTCTTC.

The chain employs TRBV3-1 (or the pseudogene TRBV3-2) and TRBJ1-1, with D perhaps TRBD1 (5 bases). CDR3 length: 14 residues. Germline CDR1 LGHDT, CDR2 YNNKEL (reference sequence). Trimming removed 5 bases from V and 5 bases from J, with 15 bases in between. The CDR3 protein is CASSNAGVGTEAFF. CDR3 sequence (DNA): TGTGCCAGCAGCAACGCGGGGGTGGGAACTGAAGCTTTCTTT.

This clone was observed a single time. The chain carries TRBV7-9 and TRBJ2-2; 8 nucleotides line up with TRBD2. The CDR3 contains 16 residues. From germline, CDR1 is SEHNR and CDR2 FQNEAQ (reference sequence). V trimming: 5 bases; J trimming: 2 bases; junction bases outside the gene matches: 7. CDR3 nucleotides: TGTGCCAGCAGCCCCGCGGGGGGCCCAAACACCGGGGAGCTGTTTTTT. Amino acids: CASSPAGGPNTGELFF.

DNA of the CDR3: TGCAGTGCTAGTAATCCCCGGGGAGGTGACTATGGCTACACCTTC. Encoded protein: CSASNPRGGDYGYTF. V is TRBV20-1 and J is TRBJ1-2; no definite D call. V lost 3 bases, J lost 3 bases, and 17 bases lay in between. Germline lookup yields CDR1 DFQATT and CDR2 SNEGSKA (reference sequence). CDR3 length: 15 residues.

The J gene is TRBJ2-7, the V gene TRBV30; 9 bases align to TRBD1. CDR1 is GTSNPN and CDR2 is SVGIG in the germline V gene (reference sequence). The length of the CDR3 is 13 residues. V gave up 3 bases and J gave up 5 bases; unmatched junction bases: 5. The CDR3 reads CAWRTGGINEQYF. The CDR3 nucleotides read TGTGCCTGGAGGACAGGGGGTATAAACGAGCAGTACTTC.

The chain carries TRBV5-1 and TRBJ1-1, with D tentatively TRBD1 (6 bases). Germline V gene sequence: CDR1 SGHRS, CDR2 YFSETQ. Trimming stripped 4 bases from V and 0 bases from J, with 13 bases between. The CDR3 runs 15 residues. CDR3 DNA: TGCGCCAGCAGCCCTGCCGGGACACTGAACACTGAAGCTTTCTTT. Its translation: CASSPAGTLNTEAFF.

The CDR3 region has the DNA TGCGCCAGCACCAAGACCAGCAGCGCCACAGATACGCAGTATTTT. Encoded protein: CASTKTSSATDTQYF. The chain has TRBV5-1 and TRBJ2-3; D call uncertain. The CDR3 is made up of 15 amino acids. Trimming took off 6 bases at V and 2 bases at J, with 16 bases between the two ends. Germline CDR1 reads SGHRS; CDR2 reads YFSETQ.

V and J are TRBV11-3 and TRBJ2-1, with TRBD1 as a possible D gene (5 bases). In germline, CDR1 is SGHNT, CDR2 YENEEA. Trimming took off 0 bases at V and 2 bases at J, with 8 bases between the two ends. There are 15 residues in the CDR3. CDR3 DNA sequence: TGTGCCAGCAGCTTAGATTCAGGGACCTACAATGAGCAGTTCTTC. As protein: CASSLDSGTYNEQFF.

This clone was observed a few times. Written as DNA, the CDR3 is TGCGCCAGCAGCCCTGCCCCGGACAGAAACAATCAGCCCCAGCATTTT. Translated, it gives CASSPAPDRNNQPQHF. The chain employs TRBV5-1 and TRBJ1-5; a weak D match, TRBD1 (6 bases). Germline CDR1 SGHRS, CDR2 YFSETQ. CDR3 length: 16 residues. V was trimmed by 4 bases and J by 3 bases, leaving 17 bases between them. Filled out from reference TRBV5-1 and TRBJ1-5, the complete variable domain reads KAGVTQTPRYLIKTRGQQVTLSCSPISGHRSVSWYQQTPGQGLQFLFEYFSETQRNKGNFPGRFSGRQFSNSRSEMNVSTLELGDSALYLCASSPAPDRNNQPQHFGDGTRLSIL.

The gene calls are TRBV20-1 and TRBJ2-1, with a possible D match to TRBD2 (5 bases). Germline values: CDR1 DFQATT, CDR2 SNEGSKA (reference sequence). V lost 6 bases and J 14 bases, leaving 14 bases between the germline ends. The CDR3 is 10 amino acids. The CDR3 DNA is TGCAGTGCCACGGAGGAACGAGAGTTCTTC. Protein: CSATEEREFF.

The chain uses TRBV18 and TRBJ2-2, with D perhaps matching TRBD1 (5 bases). Germline V gene data show CDR1 as KGHSH and CDR2 as LQKENI. The CDR3 loop spans 15 amino acids. V lost 4 bases and J lost 4, with 13 bases in between. CDR3 loop: CASSRSQGITGELFF. CDR3 sequence (DNA): TGTGCCAGCTCACGGTCGCAGGGTATCACCGGGGAGCTGTTTTTT.

A single count supports this clone. The chain carries TRBV7-3 and TRBJ2-1; a weak D match, TRBD1 (5 bases). Germline loops: CDR1 SGHTA, CDR2 FQGTGA. V gave up 5 bases and J gave up 5 bases, with 13 bases separating them. CDR3 size: 14 residues. CDR3 nucleotide sequence: TGTGCCAGCAGCGCACCGACAGAGAACAATGAGCAGTTCTTC. Amino acid sequence: CASSAPTENNEQFF.

This clone was seen once. The V call is TRBV5-1, the J call TRBJ2-2; weak D call: TRBD2 (5 bases). Germline loops: CDR1 SGHRS, CDR2 YFSETQ. This CDR3 has 15 residues. V dropped 0 bases and J dropped 6 bases, with 12 bases sitting between them. The CDR3 DNA reads TGCGCCAGCAGCTTGGCGGCCTTTAGCGCCGGGGAGCTGTTTTTT. The encoded protein is CASSLAAFSAGELFF.

The chain joins TRBV15 to TRBJ1-2; 7 positions agree with TRBD1. The V gene end was trimmed by 4 bases and the J gene end by 2 bases; junction bases not matched to a gene: 1. CDR1 is LNHNV and CDR2 is YYDKDF in the germline V gene (reference sequence). The CDR3 has 13 amino acids. CDR3: CATSKDRNYGYTF. The CDR3 DNA reads TGTGCCACCAGCAAGGACAGGAACTATGGCTACACCTTC.

The rearrangement joins TRBV6-5 to TRBJ2-3; possibly TRBD1 for D (6 bases). The germline V and J ends were trimmed by 4 bases and 1 base, with 15 bases remaining between them. Germline CDR1 and CDR2: MNHEY and SVGAGI. The CDR3 spans 16 residues. CDR3 in amino acids: CASSSGRGWGTDTQYF. Here the CDR3 DNA reads TGTGCCAGCAGTTCCGGCAGGGGTTGGGGCACAGATACGCAGTATTTT.